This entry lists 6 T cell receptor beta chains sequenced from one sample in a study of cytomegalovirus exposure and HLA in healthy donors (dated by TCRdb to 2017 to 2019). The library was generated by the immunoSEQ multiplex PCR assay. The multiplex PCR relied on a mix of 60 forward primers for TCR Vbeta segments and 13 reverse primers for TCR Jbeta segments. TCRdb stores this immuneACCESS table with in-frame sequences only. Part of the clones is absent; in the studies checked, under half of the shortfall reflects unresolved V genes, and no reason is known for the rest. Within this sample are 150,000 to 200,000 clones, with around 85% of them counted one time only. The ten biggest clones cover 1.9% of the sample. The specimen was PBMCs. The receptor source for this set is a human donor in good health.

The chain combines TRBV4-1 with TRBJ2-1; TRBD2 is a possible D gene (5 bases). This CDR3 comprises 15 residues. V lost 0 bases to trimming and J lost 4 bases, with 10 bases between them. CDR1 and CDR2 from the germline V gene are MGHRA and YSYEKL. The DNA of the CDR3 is TGCGCCAGCAGCCAAGATGACGACTATTACAATGAGCAGTTCTTC. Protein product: CASSQDDDYYNEQFF.

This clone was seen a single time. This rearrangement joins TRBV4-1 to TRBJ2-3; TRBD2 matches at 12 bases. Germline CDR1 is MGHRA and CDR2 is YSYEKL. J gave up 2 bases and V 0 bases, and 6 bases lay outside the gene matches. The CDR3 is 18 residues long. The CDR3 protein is CASSQEFGLAGYTDTQYF. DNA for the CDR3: TGCGCCAGCAGCCAAGAATTTGGACTAGCGGGGTACACAGATACGCAGTATTTT.

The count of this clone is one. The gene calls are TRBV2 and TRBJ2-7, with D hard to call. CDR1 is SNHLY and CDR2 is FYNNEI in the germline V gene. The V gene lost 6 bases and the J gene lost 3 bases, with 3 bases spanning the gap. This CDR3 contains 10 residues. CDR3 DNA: TGTGCCAGCAGCGGCTACGAGCAGTACTTC. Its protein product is CASSGYEQYF.

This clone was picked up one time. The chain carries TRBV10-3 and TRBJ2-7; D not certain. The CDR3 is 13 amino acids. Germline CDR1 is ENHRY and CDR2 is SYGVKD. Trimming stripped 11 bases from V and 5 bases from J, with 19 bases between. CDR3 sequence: CAARGTAGHEQYF. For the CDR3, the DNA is TGTGCCGCCAGAGGTACCGCCGGCCACGAGCAGTACTTC.

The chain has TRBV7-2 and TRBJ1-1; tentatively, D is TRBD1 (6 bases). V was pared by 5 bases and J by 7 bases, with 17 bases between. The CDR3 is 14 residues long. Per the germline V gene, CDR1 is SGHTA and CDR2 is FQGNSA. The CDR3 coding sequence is TGTGCCAGCAGCGCGGTCATCGGGGGGCATGAAGCTTTCTTT. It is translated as CASSAVIGGHEAFF.

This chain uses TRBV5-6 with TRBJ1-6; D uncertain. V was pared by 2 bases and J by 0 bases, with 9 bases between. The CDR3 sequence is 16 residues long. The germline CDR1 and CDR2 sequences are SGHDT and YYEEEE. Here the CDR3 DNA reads TGTGCCAGCAGCTTATTCCTTAGCTCCTATAATTCACCCCTCCACTTT. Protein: CASSLFLSSYNSPLHF.